The 18 T cell receptor beta chains listed next were all sequenced from one sample in a study of glioma-infiltrating T cells. The iRepertoire nested amplicon-rescue multiplex PCR amplified TCR alpha and beta CDR3s from RNA. A single record per CDR3 protein comes from TCRdb applying MiXCR to the multiplex PCR reads. This sample has about 140,000 distinct CDR3 sequences, with 35% to 50% found just once. Sequenced: glioma tissue, nonneoplastic brain tissue, or PBMCs (not recorded which). The receptor source for this set is a human donor with low-grade glioma or glioblastoma, undergoing nonglioma brain surgery, or in good health (not recorded which).

In regard to this clonotype: A much larger clone sits a single nucleotide away, making a read error possible. The V call is TRBV27, the J call TRBJ2-1; D is uncertain. V was clipped by 2 bases and J by 10 bases, with 9 bases between them. Germline values: CDR1 MNHEY, CDR2 SMNVEV (reference sequence). The CDR3 spans 12 residues. CDR3 protein: CASSLIGDEQFF. For the CDR3, the DNA is TGTGCCAGCAGTTTAATTGGTGACGAGCAGTTCTTC.

This clonotype was picked up a small number of times. V usage is TRBV5-6 and J usage is TRBJ2-7; D is unclear. V was clipped by 4 bases and J by 5 bases, with 7 bases between them. The CDR3 extends over 11 amino acids. Germline CDR1 is SGHDT and CDR2 is YYEEEE. The CDR3 sequence: CASSLFDEQYF. In DNA, the CDR3 is TGTGCCAGCAGCCTTTTCGACGAGCAGTACTTC.

This clonotype was seen only a few times. The gene calls are TRBV6-1 and TRBJ1-2, with D hard to call. Trimming cost V 7 bases and J 6 bases, with 0 bases left between them. The CDR3 runs to 8 residues. Germline CDR1 and CDR2: MNHNS and SASEGT. The CDR3, as DNA: TGTGCCAGCAATGGCTACACCTTC. Its translation is CASNGYTF.

Comment on this clonotype: This may arise from a read error, as a much more abundant clone is one base away. This chain uses TRBV7-2 with TRBJ2-1; D call uncertain. The V and J ends lost 3 bases and 3 bases respectively, with 3 bases between them. The CDR3 spans 12 residues. Germline lookup yields CDR1 SGHTA and CDR2 FQGNSA. The CDR3 nucleotides are TGTGCCAGCAGCTTTGGCTACAATGAGCAGTTCTTC. Amino acids: CASSFGYNEQFF.

This clonotype was counted only a few times. The chain combines TRBV4-1 with TRBJ2-2, with D unclear. Germline V gives CDR1 MGHRA, CDR2 YSYEKL. The length of the CDR3 is 15 residues. Trimming cost V 2 bases and J 5 bases, with 12 bases left between them. The CDR3 spells CASSQLGTTTGELFF. The CDR3 DNA follows: TGCGCCAGCAGCCAACTGGGAACAACTACCGGGGAGCTGTTTTTT.

This clonotype was detected a few times. J is TRBJ2-7 and V is TRBV7-2; tentative D call: TRBD1 (6 bases). Trimming shortened V by 4 bases and J by 6 bases, and 13 bases separated the two germline ends. Per the germline V gene, CDR1 is SGHTA and CDR2 is FQGNSA. This CDR3 region has 13 residues. The CDR3 sequence is CASSSDSTSEQYF. CDR3 nucleotides: TGTGCCAGCAGCTCGGACAGCACTAGCGAGCAGTACTTC.

V gene TRBV4-3 combines with J gene TRBJ2-1; 7 positions agree with TRBD1. V lost 0 bases to trimming and J lost 2 bases; unmatched junction nucleotides: 4. This CDR3 spans 16 amino acids. Per the germline V gene, CDR1 is LGHNA and CDR2 is YSLEER. This chain's CDR3 is CASSQDGTAPYNEQFF. In DNA form, the CDR3 reads TGCGCCAGCAGCCAAGATGGGACAGCTCCCTACAATGAGCAGTTCTTC.

The chain combines TRBV6-5 with TRBJ2-7, with 8 bases fitting TRBD1. Trimming at V came to 0 bases and at J to 6 bases, leaving 7 bases not matched to a gene. This CDR3 contains 15 residues. Germline V lookup: CDR1 MNHEY, CDR2 SVGAGI. The CDR3 loop reads CASSYSDRGFGEQYF. Written as DNA, the CDR3 is TGTGCCAGCAGTTACTCCGACAGGGGATTTGGCGAGCAGTACTTC.

The gene calls are TRBV2 and TRBJ1-5; D gene unclear. V lost 10 bases and J 2 bases, leaving 15 bases between the germline ends. The germline CDR1 and CDR2 sequences are SNHLY and FYNNEI. This CDR3 is 14 amino acids long. In nucleotides, the CDR3 is TGTGCCATCAGCTTGGTTGGTGGCAATCAGCCCCAGCATTTT. This encodes CAISLVGGNQPQHF.

This chain links TRBV2 with TRBJ1-1, with D perhaps TRBD1 (6 bases). The CDR3 covers 15 residues. Germline CDR1 is SNHLY and CDR2 is FYNNEI. V was cut by 6 bases and J by 1 base, with 15 bases left in between. The CDR3 sequence: CASRVDQQGNTEAFF. Written as DNA, the CDR3 is TGTGCCAGCAGGGTTGACCAACAGGGGAACACTGAAGCTTTCTTT.

As DNA, the CDR3 is TGTGCCAGTATTGCAGGGGCAGGGGTTCGGAATGAGCAGTTCTTC. Residues: CASIAGAGVRNEQFF. The chain employs TRBV19 and TRBJ2-1; tentatively, D is TRBD1 (6 bases). The CDR3 has 15 amino acids. Trimming left V 7 bases short and J 7 bases short, with 20 bases between. Germline assignment: CDR1 LNHDA and CDR2 SQIVND (reference sequence).

The chain is built from TRBV18 and TRBJ1-2; a weak D match, TRBD1 (6 bases). V dropped 0 bases and J dropped 4 bases, with 6 bases sitting between them. Germline CDR1 and CDR2: KGHSH and LQKENI. The CDR3 is 13 residues long. The CDR3 loop is CASSPPDSYGYTF. DNA of the CDR3: TGTGCCAGCTCACCACCGGACAGCTATGGCTACACCTTC.

The chain joins TRBV4-2 to TRBJ1-1; 11 bases line up with TRBD1. In germline, CDR1 is LGHNA, CDR2 YNFKEQ. CDR3 length: 16 amino acids. V lost 0 bases, J lost 4 bases, and 4 bases stayed unmatched. CDR3 sequence reads: CASSQDWTGGLTEAFF. CDR3 DNA sequence: TGTGCCAGCAGCCAAGATTGGACAGGGGGCCTCACTGAAGCTTTCTTT.

This clonotype was observed a handful of times. The chain recombines TRBV18 with TRBJ2-6, with 9 bases that match TRBD1. With 3 bases clipped from V and 2 bases from J, the junction kept 5 bases outside the gene matches. The CDR3 is 17 amino acids. Germline-derived CDR1 and CDR2 are KGHSH and LQKENI. The CDR3 coding sequence is TGTGCCAGCTCACCCGGACAGGGGTATCCTGGGGCCAACGTCCTGACTTTC. Translated: CASSPGQGYPGANVLTF.

On this clonotype: A much more abundant neighbour one base away suggests this may be a read error. The V and J genes are TRBV6-2 or TRBV6-3 and TRBJ1-6; 9 bases are a match to TRBD1. The V gene end was trimmed by 2 bases and the J gene end by 8 bases; junction bases not matched to a gene: 4. The CDR3 sequence is 15 residues long. Germline V gene lookup returns CDR1 MNHEY and CDR2 SVGEGT. Here the CDR3 DNA reads TGTGCCAGCAGTTACCTGGGACAGGGAGATTCACCCCTCCACTTT. This gives the protein CASSYLGQGDSPLHF.

The V and J genes are TRBV10-3 and TRBJ2-1; 13 bases match TRBD2. This CDR3 has 16 amino acids. From germline, CDR1 is ENHRY and CDR2 SYGVKD. The V segment lost 7 bases and the J segment 1 base; nucleotides outside the gene matches: 4. The CDR3 region has the DNA TGTGCCATCACACCGGGACTAGCGGGATCCTACAATGAGCAGTTCTTC. It yields the protein CAITPGLAGSYNEQFF.

This clonotype was observed a few times. The genes are TRBV28 and TRBJ1-5; 8 nucleotides align to TRBD1. Germline V lookup: CDR1 MDHEN, CDR2 SYDVKM. The CDR3 sequence is 16 residues long. The J segment lost 1 base and the V segment lost 5 bases, leaving 7 bases of the junction unmatched. The CDR3 is CASSVIRDRSNQPQHF. CDR3 nucleotides: TGTGCCAGCAGTGTAATCCGGGACAGGAGCAATCAGCCCCAGCATTTT.

This clonotype has more than one count but fewer than ten. The rearrangement uses TRBV27 and TRBJ2-1, with D perhaps TRBD2 (7 bases). V gave up 6 bases and J gave up 4 bases, with 16 bases separating them. The CDR3 runs to 15 residues. The germline gives CDR1 MNHEY, CDR2 SMNVEV (reference sequence). DNA of the CDR3: TGTGCCAGCAGCCCGGGGGGCAGCGGGTACAATGAGCAGTTCTTC. Amino acids: CASSPGGSGYNEQFF.